The T cell receptor (beta chain) under discussion was sequenced for a study of blood T cell repertoires in COVID-19. Whole-study context: Samples representing acute and convalescent COVID-19 were sourced from the United States, Italy and Spain. PBMCs, B-cell-depleted T cells, or T cells were the source of the cDNA or gDNA that made up the material.

V lost 5 bases, J lost 4 bases, and 8 bases stayed unmatched. CDR1 MNHEY and CDR2 SMNVEV come from the germline V gene (reference sequence). This CDR3 is built from 15 residues. Method: immunoSEQ multiplex PCR; TCRdb's copy keeps in-frame clones and lacks some. The profile shows about 75,000 clones, roughly 88% of them singletons. The clonotype was recovered from a woman aged 45-65 years with acute or convalescent COVID-19. The sequencing sample was made of peripheral blood. This chain joins TRBV27 and TRBJ1-3, with 7 bases aligning to TRBD1. CDR3 sequence (DNA): TGTGCCAGCAGTCCATCGACAGGGCTGGGAAACACCATATATTTT. Its protein product is CASSPSTGLGNTIYF.